The T cell receptor beta chain under discussion was sequenced for a study of blood T cell repertoires in COVID-19. Study as a whole: The United States, Italy and Spain were the sources of the acute and convalescent COVID-19 samples.

This clone has a single count. This study enrolled people aged 18 to 89 from about two dozen US geographic areas. In Cohort 3, a recovered donor had either two negative PCRs, clearance, or symptom resolution. CDR3 size: 13 residues. Trimming removed 6 bases from V and 0 bases from J, with 8 bases in between. CDR1 and CDR2 (germline): MDHEN, SYDVKM. Profiling relied on immunoSEQ multiplex PCR, and the TCRdb table lists in-frame clones only, not all of them. The sample gives roughly 370,000 clones, 87% of which show up once; roughly 10% is in the top ten. This sequence was found in a woman in her forties or fifties who had recovered from COVID-19. This sequence joins TRBV28 and TRBJ1-2, with D hard to call. The sequenced sample consisted of PBMCs or T cells enriched from blood (not recorded which). This chain's CDR3 is CASSRTANYGYTF. The CDR3 region has the DNA TGTGCCAGCAGCCGCACAGCTAACTATGGCTACACCTTC.